Each of the 14 T cell receptor beta chains below was sequenced from the same sample in a study of cytomegalovirus exposure and HLA in healthy donors. With 60 Vbeta and 13 Jbeta primers, the PCR was carried out. The data were produced by immunoSEQ multiplex PCR, yet TCRdb's version contains in-frame clones alone and is incomplete. Recorded here are 100,000 to 150,000 clones; the top ten clones represent more than 0.8%. Sample: PBMCs. These receptors were taken from a man between 18 and 29 years old in good health and CMV-seronegative.

A word on this clone: Its ends do not fully match the called genes, so a read error is possible. The V call is TRBV6-5, the J call TRBJ1-5, with 9 bases identical to TRBD1. Germline-derived CDR1 and CDR2 are MNHEY and SVGAGI. This CDR3 contains 14 residues. DNA for the CDR3: TGTGCCAGCAGTTCCTGGACAGGGGATCAGCTCCAGCATTTT. This sequence encodes CASSSWTGDQLQHF.

The chain has TRBV5-4 and TRBJ1-1; TRBD1 matches at 7 bases. This CDR3 has 15 residues. The germline CDR1 and CDR2 sequences are SGHNT and YYREEE (reference sequence). V lost 3 bases to trimming and J lost 3 bases; unmatched junction nucleotides: 8. As DNA, the CDR3 is TGTGCCAGCAGCTCAATTGGTCAGGGGGACACTGAAGCTTTCTTT. It specifies CASSSIGQGDTEAFF. The complete variable domain, with remaining parts taken from reference TRBV5-4 and TRBJ1-1, reads ETGVTQSPTHLIKTRGQQVTLRCSSQSGHNTVSWYQQALGQGPQFIFQYYREEENGRGNFPPRFSGLQFPNYSSELNVNALELDDSALYLCASSSIGQGDTEAFFGQGTRLTVV.

J is TRBJ1-6 and V is TRBV27; D call uncertain. Germline CDR1 is MNHEY and CDR2 is SMNVEV (reference sequence). The CDR3 extends over 13 amino acids. V dropped 3 bases and J dropped 10 bases, with 10 bases sitting between them. CDR3 DNA: TGTGCCAGCAGTTTGGGCAGTCGGTCACCCCTCCACTTT. This translates into CASSLGSRSPLHF.

The chain employs TRBV5-1 and TRBJ1-4; D unresolved. The V and J ends lost 4 bases and 0 bases respectively, with 13 bases between them. Germline V lookup: CDR1 SGHRS, CDR2 YFSETQ. The CDR3 has 16 amino acids. CDR3 DNA: TGCGCCAGCAGCCATGGTCAGGTGACAACTAATGAAAAACTGTTTTTT. This encodes CASSHGQVTTNEKLFF.

This rearrangement joins TRBV4-1 to TRBJ2-7, with 7 bases that match TRBD2. Germline CDR1 is MGHRA and CDR2 is YSYEKL. The CDR3 has 15 residues. The V gene end was trimmed by 5 bases and the J gene end by 4 bases; junction bases not matched to a gene: 11. CDR3 region: CASSREGGGAYEQYF. CDR3 in DNA: TGCGCCAGCAGCAGGGAGGGAGGTGGGGCATACGAGCAGTACTTC.

V gene TRBV5-1 combines with J gene TRBJ2-7; TRBD2 agrees at 10 bases. V lost 0 bases and J lost 5; bases outside the gene matches: 20. The CDR3 totals 20 residues. Germline CDR1 and CDR2: SGHRS and YFSETQ. The CDR3 protein is CASSLAAGLAGAPKGDEQYF. In nucleotides, the CDR3 is TGCGCCAGCAGCTTGGCAGCAGGGCTAGCGGGGGCCCCGAAGGGCGACGAGCAGTACTTC.

This rearrangement joins TRBV9 to TRBJ2-2; tentative D call: TRBD2 (6 bases). V gave up 1 base and J gave up 4 bases, with 8 bases separating them. CDR3 length: 14 amino acids. Germline lookup yields CDR1 SGDLS and CDR2 YYNGEE. CDR3 DNA sequence: TGTGCCAGCAGCGTACCTAGCGTCACCGGGGAGCTGTTTTTT. Its translation is CASSVPSVTGELFF.

The rearrangement joins TRBV2 to TRBJ1-1, with 8 bases that match TRBD1. Germline lookup yields CDR1 SNHLY and CDR2 FYNNEI. The CDR3 totals 15 residues. The ends lost 4 bases at V and 6 bases at J; junction bases unmatched: 10. CDR3 residues: CASSGVLGQGPEAFF. The DNA for the CDR3 is TGTGCCAGCAGTGGGGTACTCGGACAGGGCCCTGAAGCTTTCTTT.

The V and J genes are TRBV9 and TRBJ2-5; 8 bases fit TRBD1. Germline lookup yields CDR1 SGDLS and CDR2 YYNGEE. There are 14 residues in the CDR3. V lost 2 bases and J lost 4; bases outside the gene matches: 4. Here the CDR3 DNA reads TGTGCCAGCAGCGTGTTTGACAGGGGAGAGACCCAGTACTTC. It yields the protein CASSVFDRGETQYF.

V usage is TRBV7-3 and J usage is TRBJ2-7; D is perhaps TRBD2 (6 bases). The germline V gene has CDR1 SGHTA and CDR2 FQGTGA. The germline V and J ends were trimmed by 5 bases and 5 bases, with 19 bases remaining between them. The CDR3 consists of 15 residues. The CDR3 nucleotides are TGTGCCAGCAGCCCTGGCGGGGTGGGTATCGACGAGCAGTACTTC. Translating gives CASSPGGVGIDEQYF.

The V and J genes are TRBV18 and TRBJ2-3; 9 positions agree with TRBD2. The CDR3 covers 14 residues. CDR1 and CDR2 (germline): KGHSH, LQKENI. J lost 4 bases, V lost 6 bases, and 5 bases had no gene match. CDR3 sequence: CASSLAGFADTQYF. The DNA of the CDR3 is TGTGCCAGCTCCCTAGCGGGATTCGCAGATACGCAGTATTTT. The variable domain in full, with the rest retrieved from reference TRBV18 and TRBJ2-3, is NAGVMQNPRHLVRRRGQEARLRCSPMKGHSHVYWYRQLPEEGLKFMVYLQKENIIDESGMPKERFSAEFPKEGPSILRIQQVVRGDSAAYFCASSLAGFADTQYFGPGTRLTVL.

This chain connects TRBV5-1 to TRBJ2-5; maybe TRBD2 (6 bases). The CDR3 is 15 residues long. With 0 bases removed from V and 5 bases from J, the gap between germline ends came to 14 bases. The germline gives CDR1 SGHRS, CDR2 YFSETQ. For the CDR3, the DNA is TGCGCCAGCAGCTTGGTGGCGGGATACGGTGAGACCCAGTACTTC. The encoded protein is CASSLVAGYGETQYF.

The genes are TRBV7-9 and TRBJ2-7, with D possibly TRBD2 on 5 matching bases. V dropped 5 bases and J dropped 7 bases, with 24 bases sitting between them. The CDR3 covers 16 residues. Germline CDR1 SEHNR, CDR2 FQNEAQ (reference sequence). CDR3 coding DNA: TGTGCCAGCAGCCTAGGAGGATCTAACACGGCAAGGGAGCAGTACTTC. Its protein is CASSLGGSNTAREQYF.

The chain joins TRBV30 to TRBJ2-1, with 11 positions matching TRBD2. CDR1 is GTSNPN and CDR2 is SVGIG in the germline V gene (reference sequence). The CDR3 contains 15 residues. V dropped 7 bases and J dropped 2; count of bases not matched to a gene: 7. This CDR3 is CAFQPSGRPYNEQFF. The CDR3 nucleotides read TGTGCCTTTCAGCCTAGCGGGAGGCCCTACAATGAGCAGTTCTTC.